A single sample gave rise to the 6 T cell receptor beta chains below, sequenced in a study of radiotherapy plus CTLA-4 blockade in lung cancer. TCRdb's copy holds only in-frame clones and misses some; the assay was immunoSEQ multiplex PCR. The table lists 70,000 to 85,000 clones, 70% to 85% of them singletons. Here the sequenced sample was peripheral blood, taken from a patient treated with radiotherapy plus ipilimumab. These receptor sequences come from a human donor with non-small cell lung cancer whose response to radiotherapy plus ipilimumab could not be evaluated.

The chain recombines TRBV7-2 with TRBJ2-1; 12 nucleotides align to TRBD2. The length of the CDR3 is 15 residues. Germline-derived CDR1 and CDR2 are SGHTA and FQGNSA. V was clipped by 1 base and J by 7 bases; unmatched bases: 2. As DNA, the CDR3 is TGTGCCAGCAGCTTAGATCTAGCGGGGGGGAATGAGCAGTTCTTC. Translating it yields CASSLDLAGGNEQFF.

The chain is built from TRBV10-3 and TRBJ2-7; 14 bases line up with TRBD2. Trimming removed 6 bases from V and 4 bases from J; junction bases left unmatched: 2. CDR1 and CDR2 from the germline V gene are ENHRY and SYGVKD. CDR3 length: 14 residues. CDR3 in amino acids: CAIRGTSGSYEQYF. The CDR3 DNA sequence: TGTGCCATCAGGGGGACTAGCGGGAGTTACGAGCAGTACTTC.

This clone was recorded only once. The chain has TRBV4-1 and TRBJ1-6; D is unclear. CDR3 size: 15 residues. V dropped 1 base and J dropped 9 bases, with 13 bases sitting between them. Germline CDR1 reads MGHRA; CDR2 reads YSYEKL. CDR3 coding DNA: TGCGCCAGCAGCCAAGCTCGCGGGGTGGGTTCACCCCTCCACTTT. Protein product: CASSQARGVGSPLHF.

This chain joins TRBV30 and TRBJ1-3; TRBD1 might be the D (5 bases). Trimming took 2 bases from V and 7 from J, leaving 12 bases between them. This CDR3 region has 13 residues. The germline V gene encodes CDR1 GTSNPN and CDR2 SVGIG (reference sequence). The CDR3 loop is CAWSLGGANTIYF. CDR3 DNA sequence: TGTGCCTGGAGTTTGGGAGGGGCTAACACCATATATTTT.

The genes are TRBV7-2 and TRBJ1-1, with a tentative D call TRBD1 (6 bases). The CDR3 loop spans 16 amino acids. Per germline, CDR1 SGHTA and CDR2 FQGNSA. Trimming stripped 2 bases from V and 0 bases from J, with 13 bases between. CDR3 protein: CASSLSPGQLNTEAFF. The CDR3 DNA is TGTGCCAGCAGCTTAAGCCCTGGACAGTTGAACACTGAAGCTTTCTTT. Complete variable domain (other parts from reference TRBV7-2 and TRBJ1-1): GAGVSQSPSNKVTEKGKDVELRCDPISGHTALYWYRQSLGQGLEFLIYFQGNSAPDKSGLPSDRFSAERTGGSVSTLTIQRTQQEDSAVYLCASSLSPGQLNTEAFFGQGTRLTVV.

This rearrangement joins TRBV29-1 to TRBJ2-3; D not certain. V lost 7 bases and J lost 5, with 10 bases in between. The CDR3 length is 11 residues. CDR1 and CDR2 (germline): SQVTM, ANQGSEA. The CDR3 coding sequence is TGCAGCGGGATTCCGGGAGATACGCAGTATTTT. Translation: CSGIPGDTQYF.